Detailed here is one T cell receptor beta chain. Its matching antigen is unknown. The data were taken from a study of cytomegalovirus exposure and HLA in healthy donors. There are 15 residues in the CDR3. V was clipped by 1 base and J by 5 bases; unmatched bases: 3. Per germline, CDR1 LNHDA and CDR2 SQIVND (reference sequence). PCR involved 60 Vbeta and 13 Jbeta primers. Methods used by the authors: Roughly 73 million unique TCR beta chains, approximately 11 million of them shared, were counted by a later analysis. Assay: immunoSEQ multiplex PCR; the TCRdb copy retains only in-frame clones and omits some. The V and J calls and clone size come from that table; D and trimming were worked out from the DNA. The sample includes about 70,000 clones. General study findings and limits: Most of the TCR beta V segments (in an earlier analysis) were productive either about 87% or about 30% of the time.

This chain links TRBV19 with TRBJ1-2; TRBD1 matches 11 bases. The specimen was PBMCs. This TCR was recovered from a woman in her twenties or thirties in good health and CMV-seronegative. CDR3 loop: CASSIGGQGAYGYTF. In nucleotides, the CDR3 is TGTGCCAGTAGTATAGGAGGACAGGGGGCGTATGGCTACACCTTC.